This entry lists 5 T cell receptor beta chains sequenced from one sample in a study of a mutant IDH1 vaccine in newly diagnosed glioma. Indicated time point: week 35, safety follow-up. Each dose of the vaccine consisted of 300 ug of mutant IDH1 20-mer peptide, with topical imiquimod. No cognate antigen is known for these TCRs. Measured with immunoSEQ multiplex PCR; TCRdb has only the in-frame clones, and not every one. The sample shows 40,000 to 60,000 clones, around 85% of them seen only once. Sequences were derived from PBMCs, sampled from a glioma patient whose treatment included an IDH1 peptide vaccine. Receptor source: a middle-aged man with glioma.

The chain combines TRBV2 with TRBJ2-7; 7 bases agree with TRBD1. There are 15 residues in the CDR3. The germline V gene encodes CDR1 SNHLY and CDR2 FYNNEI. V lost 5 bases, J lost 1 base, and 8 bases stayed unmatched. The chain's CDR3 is CASSRDSSVSYEQYF. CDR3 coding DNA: TGTGCCAGCAGTCGGGACAGCTCCGTTTCCTACGAGCAGTACTTC. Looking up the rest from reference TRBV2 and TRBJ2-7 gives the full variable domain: EPEVTQTPSHQVTQMGQEVILRCVPISNHLYFYWYRQILGQKVEFLVSFYNNEISEKSEIFDDQFSVERPDGSNFTLKIRSTKLEDSAMYFCASSRDSSVSYEQYFGPGTRLTVT.

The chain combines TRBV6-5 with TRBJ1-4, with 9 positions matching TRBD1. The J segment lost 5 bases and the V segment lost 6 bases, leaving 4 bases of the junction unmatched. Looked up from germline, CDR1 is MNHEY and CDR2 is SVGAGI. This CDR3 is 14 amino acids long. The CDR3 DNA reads TGTGCCAGCAGGGCCGGGACAGGGAATGAAAAACTGTTTTTT. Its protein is CASRAGTGNEKLFF.

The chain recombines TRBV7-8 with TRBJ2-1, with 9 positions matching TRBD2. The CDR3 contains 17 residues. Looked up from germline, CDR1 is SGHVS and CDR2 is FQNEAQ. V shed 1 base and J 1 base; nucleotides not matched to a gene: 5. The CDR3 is CASSLGGGGASYNEQFF. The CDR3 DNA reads TGTGCCAGCAGCTTAGGTGGCGGGGGGGCGTCCTACAATGAGCAGTTCTTC. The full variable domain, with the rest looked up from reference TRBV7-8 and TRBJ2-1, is GAGVSQSPRYKVAKRGQDVALRCDPISGHVSLFWYQQALGQGPEFLTYFQNEAQLDKSGLPSDRFFAERPEGSVSTLKIQRTQQEDSAVYLCASSLGGGGASYNEQFFGPGTRLTVL.

CDR3 in DNA: TGTGCCAGTAGTATAGGGCCGGGGGTGCTATTAGCCGGGGAGCTGTTTTTT. Translated, it gives CASSIGPGVLLAGELFF. The chain has TRBV19 and TRBJ2-2, with D perhaps TRBD2 (6 bases). The length of the CDR3 is 17 residues. The germline V gene encodes CDR1 LNHDA and CDR2 SQIVND (reference sequence). V was shortened by 1 base and J by 6 bases, with 18 bases between the two germline ends.

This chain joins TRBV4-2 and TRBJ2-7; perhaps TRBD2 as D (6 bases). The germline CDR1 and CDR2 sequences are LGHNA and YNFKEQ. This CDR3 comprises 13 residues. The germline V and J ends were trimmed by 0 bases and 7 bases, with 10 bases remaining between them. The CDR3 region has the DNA TGTGCCAGCAGCCAAGACCCGGCGGGGGAGCAGTACTTC. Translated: CASSQDPAGEQYF.